The source of this T cell receptor (beta chain) is a study of blood T cell repertoires in COVID-19. Study information: Samples came from the United States, Italy and Spain, spanning acute and convalescent COVID-19. T cells, B-cell-depleted T cells, or PBMCs supplied cDNA or gDNA.

CDR3 length: 15 residues. V lost 5 bases and J lost 0, with 11 bases in between. The germline V gene has CDR1 MNHEY and CDR2 SVGAGI. How the authors handled the data: Amplified reference gene primers provided the basis for estimating nucleated cell counts. Produced via immunoSEQ multiplex PCR; TCRdb's table is partial and in-frame only. V and J calls and clone size are copied from that table; D and trimming were computed from the DNA. The table lists 70,000 to 95,000 clones, approximately 75% of them singletons. The TCR originated in a human donor in a cohort sampled during active COVID-19. The J gene is TRBJ1-3, the V gene TRBV6-5; D gene unclear. The specimen was peripheral blood. The CDR3 DNA reads TGTGCCAGCAGTCTCCGTTTGAGCTCTGGAAACACCATATATTTT. Its translation is CASSLRLSSGNTIYF.